Below, 17 T cell receptor beta chains from the same sample are listed, as sequenced in a study of T cells in Graves' hyperthyroidism and ophthalmopathy. Amplification of TCR beta CDR3 regions used RNA as the template. First-round RT-PCR with HTBI primers amplified the TCR CDR3 region. MiXCR was run by TCRdb on the multiplex PCR reads, yielding one entry per CDR3 protein. This sample carries some 700,000 distinct CDR3 sequences, roughly 17% of them seen once, and the ten largest clones take 15% to 18%. Sequenced input: blood. Receptor source: a man between 45 and 60 years old with Graves' hyperthyroidism.

This clonotype was seen ten or more times. This sequence joins TRBV14 and TRBJ2-1; 9 positions match TRBD1. J was trimmed by 7 bases and V by 4 bases; bases with no gene match: 14. This CDR3 has 17 residues. Germline V gene data show CDR1 as SGHDN and CDR2 as FVKESK. The CDR3 coding sequence is TGTGCCAGCAGCCGACTTGAACGAGACAGGGGGTGGAATGAGCAGTTCTTC. Amino acids: CASSRLERDRGWNEQFF.

The chain joins TRBV2 to TRBJ1-5, with 7 bases that match TRBD1. This CDR3 spans 15 amino acids. V shed 3 bases and J 3 bases; nucleotides not matched to a gene: 5. Germline V gene lookup returns CDR1 SNHLY and CDR2 FYNNEI. The CDR3 nucleotides read TGTGCCAGCAGTGATTACAGGGGAGACAATCAGCCCCAGCATTTT. Protein: CASSDYRGDNQPQHF.

This clonotype was detected many times. The chain uses TRBV6-5 and TRBJ2-7; 7 nucleotides align to TRBD1. The germline V gene has CDR1 MNHEY and CDR2 SVGAGI. Trimming took 0 bases from V and 3 from J; bases not matched to a gene: 8. The CDR3 spans 16 residues. The CDR3 sequence: CASSYSGGGTVYEQYF. CDR3 coding DNA: TGTGCCAGCAGTTACTCGGGCGGTGGGACAGTCTACGAGCAGTACTTC.

This clonotype was seen at least ten times. The CDR3 here is CASSVAGGNTEAFF. CDR3 in DNA: TGTGCCAGCAGCGTAGCTGGGGGGAACACTGAAGCTTTCTTT. The rearrangement uses TRBV9 and TRBJ1-1; D perhaps matches TRBD1 (5 bases). V was trimmed by 0 bases and J by 1 base, leaving 7 bases between them. The germline CDR1 and CDR2 sequences are SGDLS and YYNGEE. The CDR3 runs to 14 residues.

The chain has TRBV7-6 and TRBJ2-7; D is perhaps TRBD2 (7 bases). CDR1 and CDR2 from the germline V gene are SGHVS and FNYEAQ. The V gene lost 5 bases and the J gene lost 6 bases, with 14 bases spanning the gap. This CDR3 has 13 amino acids. In nucleotides, the CDR3 is TGTGCCAGCAGCCTCGGGGGGCCCAGCGAGCAGTACTTC. Translating it yields CASSLGGPSEQYF. Based on the CDR3 plus reference TRBV7-6 and TRBJ2-7, the full variable domain is GAGVSQSPRYKVTKRGQDVALRCDPISGHVSLYWYRQALGQGPEFLTYFNYEAQQDKSGLPNDRFSAERPEGSISTLTIQRTEQRDSAMYRCASSLGGPSEQYFGPGTRLTVT.

The chain links TRBV6-2 or TRBV6-3 to TRBJ1-6; D is uncertain. Between the trimmed V and J ends, which lost 0 bases and 10 bases, there was a span of 4 bases. CDR3 size: 12 residues. Per the germline V gene, CDR1 is MNHEY and CDR2 is SVGEGT. In nucleotides, the CDR3 is TGTGCCAGCAGTTACTCGAGCTCACCCCTCCACTTT. Its protein product is CASSYSSSPLHF.

This rearrangement joins TRBV6-6 to TRBJ2-5, with 11 bases that match TRBD2. The trim removed 1 base at V and 3 bases at J, leaving 1 base unmatched. CDR1 and CDR2 (germline): MNHNY, SVGAGI (reference sequence). CDR3 size: 15 residues. In DNA, the CDR3 is TGTGCCAGCAGTTACTGGGGACTAGCGGAAGAGACCCAGTACTTC. It specifies CASSYWGLAEETQYF.

There are many counts of this clonotype. The chain uses TRBV27 and TRBJ1-4; 7 nucleotides match TRBD1. Germline CDR1 reads MNHEY; CDR2 reads SMNVEV (reference sequence). The CDR3 is 17 amino acids. The V segment lost 3 bases and the J segment 5 bases; nucleotides outside the gene matches: 12. The CDR3 DNA reads as TGTGCCAGCAGTTTCACCCCCCTGGGACAGAAGAATGAAAAACTGTTTTTT. Its translation is CASSFTPLGQKNEKLFF.

A few counts support this clonotype. The V gene is TRBV2, the J gene TRBJ2-7; a possible D gene is TRBD2 (6 bases). In germline, CDR1 is SNHLY, CDR2 FYNNEI. The CDR3 is 14 amino acids. V was shortened by 4 bases and J by 6 bases, with 16 bases between the two germline ends. This CDR3 reads CASSGREGFGEQYF. The CDR3 bases are TGTGCCAGCAGTGGGAGGGAAGGGTTTGGCGAGCAGTACTTC.

Ten or more counts support this clonotype. CDR3 DNA: TGTGCCAGCAGTTTATATTGGGCGTCGGAGAACACTGAAGCTTTCTTT. It translates to CASSLYWASENTEAFF. This chain connects TRBV28 to TRBJ1-1; D call uncertain. CDR3 size: 16 residues. CDR1 is MDHEN and CDR2 is SYDVKM in the germline V gene. The V and J ends lost 1 base and 1 base respectively, with 13 bases between them.

Concerning this clonotype: A far larger clone is one nucleotide away, so this likely arose from a read error. The chain has TRBV11-2 and TRBJ1-5; 7 bases are a match to TRBD1. The CDR3 consists of 14 residues. Germline CDR1 is SGHAT and CDR2 is FQNNGV. CDR3 loop: CASSLGQGGQPEHF. DNA for the CDR3: TGTGCCAGCAGCTTAGGACAGGGCGGACAGCCCGAGCATTTT.

V is TRBV7-9 and J is TRBJ2-6; 7 bases line up with TRBD1. Germline values: CDR1 SEHNR, CDR2 FQNEAQ (reference sequence). V trimming: 4 bases; J trimming: 0 bases; junction bases outside the gene matches: 3. The CDR3 runs 16 residues. In nucleotides, the CDR3 is TGTGCCAGCAGCTGGGACAGCAGCTCTGGGGCCAACGTCCTGACTTTC. Translating gives CASSWDSSSGANVLTF.

In its sample, this clonotype was seen a few times. The V call is TRBV6-2 or TRBV6-3, the J call TRBJ1-2; D gene ambiguous. The CDR3 totals 12 residues. CDR1 is MNHEY, CDR2 SVGEGT, per germline. Deletions cut 7 bases from V and 7 bases from J, with 13 bases between. In nucleotides, the CDR3 is TGTGCCAGCACCTCCCGGTGGGGTGGCTACACCTTC. This translates into CASTSRWGGYTF.

This clonotype was found a few times. This rearrangement joins TRBV5-1 to TRBJ2-1; 8 bases are shared with TRBD2. The CDR3 sequence is 15 residues long. Germline CDR1 is SGHRS and CDR2 is YFSETQ. V lost 2 bases and J lost 6; bases outside the gene matches: 7. The CDR3 DNA sequence: TGCGCCAGCAGCTTTACTGGCGGGGGGAGCAATGAGCAGTTCTTC. It translates to CASSFTGGGSNEQFF.

This clonotype occurred many times. V and J are TRBV30 and TRBJ2-7; maybe TRBD1 (6 bases). This CDR3 has 14 amino acids. Germline V gives CDR1 GTSNPN, CDR2 SVGIG (reference sequence). Trimming left V 0 bases short and J 4 bases short, with 13 bases between. The DNA for the CDR3 is TGTGCCTGGAGTGTTGGTCAGGGACAATACGAGCAGTACTTC. Its protein product is CAWSVGQGQYEQYF. Full variable domain (missing parts from reference TRBV30 and TRBJ2-7): SQTIHQWPATLVQPVGSPLSLECTVEGTSNPNLYWYRQAAGRGLQLLFYSVGIGQISSEVPQNLSASRPQDRQFILSSKKLLLSDSGFYLCAWSVGQGQYEQYFGPGTRLTVT.

This clonotype came up many times. This rearrangement joins TRBV7-2 to TRBJ2-1; 7 nucleotides agree with TRBD1. This CDR3 region has 12 residues. Germline V gene sequence: CDR1 SGHTA, CDR2 FQGNSA. With 3 bases clipped from V and 10 bases from J, the junction kept 3 bases outside the gene matches. The CDR3 nucleotides read TGTGCCAGCAGCTTGACAGGGATCGAGCAGTTCTTC. Protein: CASSLTGIEQFF. Looking up the rest from reference TRBV7-2 and TRBJ2-1 gives the full variable domain: GAGVSQSPSNKVTEKGKDVELRCDPISGHTALYWYRQSLGQGLEFLIYFQGNSAPDKSGLPSDRFSAERTGGSVSTLTIQRTQQEDSAVYLCASSLTGIEQFFGPGTRLTVL.

This clonotype turned up a few times. V and J are TRBV7-3 and TRBJ2-5; TRBD1 matches 7 bases. Germline V gene sequence: CDR1 SGHTA, CDR2 FQGTGA. The junction had 10 bases not matched to a gene; V was cut back by 5 bases and J by 4 bases. This CDR3 spans 15 amino acids. The CDR3 DNA is TGTGCCAGCAGCCTGGGGACAGTGGAAGGAGAGACCCAGTACTTC. Its translation: CASSLGTVEGETQYF. The variable domain in full, completed from reference TRBV7-3 and TRBJ2-5, reads GAGVSQTPSNKVTEKGKYVELRCDPISGHTALYWYRQSLGQGPEFLIYFQGTGAADDSGLPNDRFFAVRPEGSVSTLKIQRTERGDSAVYLCASSLGTVEGETQYFGPGTRLLVL.